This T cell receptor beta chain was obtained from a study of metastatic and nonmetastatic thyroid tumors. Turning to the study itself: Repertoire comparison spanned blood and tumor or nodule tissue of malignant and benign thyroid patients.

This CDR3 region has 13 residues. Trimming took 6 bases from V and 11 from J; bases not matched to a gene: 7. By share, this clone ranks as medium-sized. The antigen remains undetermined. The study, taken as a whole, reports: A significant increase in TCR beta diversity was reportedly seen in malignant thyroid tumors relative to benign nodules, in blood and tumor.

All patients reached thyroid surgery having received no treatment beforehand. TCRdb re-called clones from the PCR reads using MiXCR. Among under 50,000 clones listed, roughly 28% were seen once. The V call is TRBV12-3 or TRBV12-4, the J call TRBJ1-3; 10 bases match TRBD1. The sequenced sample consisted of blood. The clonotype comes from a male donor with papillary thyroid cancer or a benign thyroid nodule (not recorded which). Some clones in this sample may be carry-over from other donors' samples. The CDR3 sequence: CASSPGTGDPIYF. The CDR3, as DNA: TGTGCCAGCAGCCCCGGGACAGGGGACCCCATATATTTT.